This T cell receptor beta chain appears in the sequencing data of a study of blood T cell repertoires in COVID-19. Overall study: Researchers got acute and convalescent COVID-19 samples from the United States, Italy and Spain. Sample material is recorded as cDNA or gDNA derived from T cells, B-cell-depleted T cells, or PBMCs.

How the authors handled the data: Quantification of nucleated cells was approximated via reference gene primer amplification. Only in-frame clones appear in the TCRdb table, and some are missing; sequencing was by immunoSEQ multiplex PCR. D and trimming were read from the DNA, whereas the V and J calls and clone size are those reported in that table. The sample lists 170,000 or so clones; over 75% were seen once. CDR3 length equals 15 residues. Germline CDR1 SGHTA, CDR2 FQGNSA. The junction had 8 bases not matched to a gene; V was cut back by 5 bases and J by 8 bases. The specimen was peripheral blood. The V and J genes are TRBV7-2 and TRBJ2-3, with TRBD2 matching over 12 bases. The TCR originated in a woman aged 70-85 years with acute or convalescent COVID-19. For the CDR3, the DNA is TGTGCCAGCAGCCCGACTAGCGGGAGTGGGGCTACGCAGTATTTT. This codes for CASSPTSGSGATQYF.